The rows below give T cell receptor beta chains drawn from one sample of a study of T-cell reconstitution after alpha-beta-depleted transplantation in children. One entry per CDR3 protein results from TCRdb running MiXCR on the PCR reads. This sample has roughly 24,000 distinct CDR3 sequences, with about 11% found just once. This material consisted of PBMCs from the stem cell graft donor, taken from the stem cell graft. The receptor source for this set is a human donor who donated a stem cell graft to a child with chronic granulomatous disease. Both conserved end residues are part of each CDR3. D genes are given only for firm matches. Not every row has a clone size; where given, it reads once, few, many or a size class.

d_call clone_size j_call v_call cdr3_nt cdr3_aa
TRBD2 many TRBJ2-1 TRBV20-1 TGCAGTGAGCGTGGCGGGAGTGAGGGTGAGCAGTTCTTC CSERGGSEGEQFF
. many TRBJ1-1 TRBV27 TGTGCCAGCAGTTCGCAGGGGTTCCTTTCCCTACAAGCTTTCTTT CASSSQGFLSLQAFF
. . TRBJ2-7 TRBV28 TGTGCCAGCAGTTTATTCCCCCAGGGTAGAGGCGAGCAGTACTTC CASSLFPQGRGEQYF
. many TRBJ1-1 TRBV6-5 TGTGCCAGCAGTTACAAGGACACCTTAGGGAGTGAAGCTTTCTTT CASSYKDTLGSEAFF
. many TRBJ2-7 TRBV3-1 TGTGCCAGCAGCCAAGGGGCCGGAGAGCAGTACTTC CASSQGAGEQYF
TRBD1 many TRBJ1-5 TRBV20-1 TGCAGTGCTAGACCCCCGGACAGGGGGCATCAGCCCCAGCATTTT CSARPPDRGHQPQHF
TRBD1 medium-sized TRBJ2-1 TRBV7-9 TGTGCCAGCAGCCCCAGACCGGGACAGGCTTTGTATGAGCAGTTCTTC CASSPRPGQALYEQFF
. many TRBJ1-1 TRBV5-1 TGCGCCAGCAGCTTTCTTTCAACCGATAGGGTGAACACTGAAGCTTTCTTT CASSFLSTDRVNTEAFF
. . TRBJ2-1 TRBV2 TGTGCCAGCAGGGGGGGCACTGAGCAGTTCTTC CASRGGTEQFF
TRBD2 many TRBJ2-3 TRBV5-1 TGCGCCAGCAGCGAAGTAGCGGGGAGCACAGATACGCAGTATTTT CASSEVAGSTDTQYF
TRBD1 many TRBJ2-2 TRBV7-6 TGTGCCAGCAGGGGACAGCTAAACACCGGGGAGCTGTTTTTT CASRGQLNTGELFF
. many TRBJ1-1 TRBV6-1 TGTGCCAGCAGCTTCCTGGACCTCTTCTACGGAAACACTGAAGCTTTCTTT CASSFLDLFYGNTEAFF
. many TRBJ2-4 TRBV4-1 TGCGCCAGCAGACTGGGGCCACGGGAAAACATTCAGTACTTC CASRLGPRENIQYF
. . TRBJ1-2 TRBV12-3/TRBV12-4 TGTGCCACCAGAGGAGGGGGCTATGGCTACACCTTC CATRGGGYGYTF
. many TRBJ1-2 TRBV28 TGTGCCAGCAGTACAGGATTAGAGGGCTACACCTTC CASSTGLEGYTF
. . TRBJ2-6 TRBV3-1 TGTGCCAACCATGTCAGACCTCTGATTTCTGGGGCCAACGTCCTGACTTTC CANHVRPLISGANVLTF
TRBD1 many TRBJ1-5 TRBV20-1 TGCAGTGCTAGTGGGACGACAGGGGGACATAGCAATCAGCCCCAGCATTTT CSASGTTGGHSNQPQHF
. few TRBJ2-1 TRBV9 TGTGCCAGCAGCGTAGCTGAGACCAGCTCCTACAATGAGCAGTTCTTC CASSVAETSSYNEQFF
. many TRBJ1-1 TRBV9 TGTGCCAGCAGCGCAGCGAGTGGTCGCACTGAAGCTTTCTTT CASSAASGRTEAFF
. . TRBJ2-3 TRBV7-3 TGTGCCAGCAGCTTAATTTCAGTAGATACGCAGTATTTT CASSLISVDTQYF
TRBD1 many TRBJ1-1 TRBV29-1 TGCAGCGTTGACCGGGACAGGGCAAACACTGAAGCTTTCTTT CSVDRDRANTEAFF
TRBD2 many TRBJ2-3 TRBV5-1 TGCGCCAGCAGCTTCGAGACTAGCGGCACAGATACGCAGTATTTT CASSFETSGTDTQYF
. few TRBJ2-1 TRBV19 TGTGCCAGTATAGGTCCCGGGACTCCTGAGCAGTTCTTC CASIGPGTPEQFF
. many TRBJ1-4 TRBV7-9 TGTGCCAGCAGCTATACAACTAATGAAAAACTGTTTTTT CASSYTTNEKLFF
TRBD1 few TRBJ2-1 TRBV11-1 TGTGCCAGCAGCTTAGAGGTTTTTAGGACAGGGGATTCGAATGAGCAGTTCTTC CASSLEVFRTGDSNEQFF
TRBD2 . TRBJ2-3 TRBV7-8 TGTGCCAGCAGCCAAATGGCGGGACTATTGACAGATACGCAGTATTTT CASSQMAGLLTDTQYF
TRBD1 . TRBJ2-2 TRBV3-1 TGTGCCAGCAGCCAAGATGGCCAGGGGGCGCTGGGGGAGCTGTTTTTT CASSQDGQGALGELFF
TRBD1 many TRBJ2-3 TRBV20-1 TGCAGTGCTAGCGTACCGGGACAGGACACAGATACGCAGTATTTT CSASVPGQDTDTQYF
. many TRBJ2-1 TRBV24-1 TGTGCCACCAGTGATTTGAAAACCAATGAGCAGTTCTTC CATSDLKTNEQFF
. many TRBJ2-5 TRBV5-1 TGCGCCAGCAGCTTGGCCCCAGAGACCCAGTACTTC CASSLAPETQYF
TRBD2 many TRBJ2-1 TRBV29-1 TGCAGCGTTGCCCCTTACGCGGGAGTCAATGAGCAGTTCTTC CSVAPYAGVNEQFF
. many TRBJ2-1 TRBV12-3/TRBV12-4 TGTGCCAGCAGTTTATATAGCCCACCGAACAATGAGCAGTTCTTC CASSLYSPPNNEQFF
. . TRBJ2-7 TRBV5-1 TGCGCCAGCAGCTTGGAGGGCCATTCCCCCTACGAGCAGTACTTC CASSLEGHSPYEQYF
. . TRBJ2-2 TRBV7-9 TGTGCCAGCAGGCAAGAACCCCTCCGGGAGCTGTTTTTT CASRQEPLRELFF
. many TRBJ2-1 TRBV5-8 TGTGCCAGCAGCTCCAATACAGGTCCTGGGGCCTACAATGAGCAGTTCTTC CASSSNTGPGAYNEQFF
. many TRBJ2-7 TRBV7-9 TGTGCCAGCAGCCCTAAGGGGTCACACACCTACGAGCAGTACTTC CASSPKGSHTYEQYF
. many TRBJ2-1 TRBV28 TGTGCCAGCAGGACCCCCCCTCGGGATGAGCAGTTCTTC CASRTPPRDEQFF
TRBD1 many TRBJ2-4 TRBV20-1 TGCAGTGCTAGAGGGGACAGGGGTAAAAACATTCAGTACTTC CSARGDRGKNIQYF
. . TRBJ1-1 TRBV29-1 TGCAGTTCTCGGGCCGTGAACACTGAAGCTTTCTTT CSSRAVNTEAFF
. many TRBJ1-4 TRBV11-1 TGTGCCAGCAGCTTAGCGGAGAGGCCTCAGCCGGCCAATGAAAAACTGTTTTTT CASSLAERPQPANEKLFF
. many TRBJ2-4 TRBV20-1 TGCAGTGCTAGGGACAGCGGGGACATAGCCAAAAACATTCAGTACTTC CSARDSGDIAKNIQYF
. many TRBJ2-3 TRBV3-2 TGTGCCAGCAGCCAACCGGGGTTGCAAGATACGCAGTATTTT CASSQPGLQDTQYF
. . TRBJ1-3 TRBV20-1 TGCAGTGCTAGATCAGGGGTAACCGGAAACACCATATATTTT CSARSGVTGNTIYF
. . TRBJ2-7 TRBV5-6 TGTGCCAGCAGCTCGCCGGACTCTTACTACGAGCAGTACTTC CASSSPDSYYEQYF
TRBD1 many TRBJ1-6 TRBV7-3 TGTGCCAGCAGCTTAACAGGGGGCGTAAGCTATAATTCACCCCTCCACTTT CASSLTGGVSYNSPLHF
. many TRBJ1-6 TRBV7-6 TGTGCCAGCAGCTTAGCGGACGGGAATTCACCCCTCCACTTT CASSLADGNSPLHF
. many TRBJ2-7 TRBV10-2 TGCGCCAGCAGTGAAGGCTCGGGAGTAGTTCTCGAGCAGTACTTC CASSEGSGVVLEQYF
. many TRBJ2-6 TRBV12-3/TRBV12-4 TGTGCCAGCAGTTGGAGCAGCCAGCCTGGGGCCAACGTCCTGACTTTC CASSWSSQPGANVLTF
TRBD1 many TRBJ2-2 TRBV5-5 TGTGCCAGCAGCCCGACAGGGGGAGCGGGTACCGGGGAGCTGTTTTTT CASSPTGGAGTGELFF
. . TRBJ1-1 TRBV19 TGTGCCAGTAGTTATTCAGGGATCGGGGCAGACACTGAAGCTTTCTTT CASSYSGIGADTEAFF
TRBD1 many TRBJ1-6 TRBV7-9 TGTGCCAGCAGCTTAGAGGCCGGGACAGGGAATTCACCCCTCCACTTT CASSLEAGTGNSPLHF
TRBD1 many TRBJ2-5 TRBV9 TGTGCCAGCAGCGTCGGACAGGGGCAGGCAGAGACCCAGTACTTC CASSVGQGQAETQYF
. . TRBJ1-1 TRBV11-3 TGTGCCAGCAGCTCTGGGGCCAACACTGAAGCTTTCTTT CASSSGANTEAFF
. many TRBJ1-4 TRBV7-9 TGTGCAAGCCAGGCGGCCCTAAATGAAAAACTGTTTTTT CASQAALNEKLFF